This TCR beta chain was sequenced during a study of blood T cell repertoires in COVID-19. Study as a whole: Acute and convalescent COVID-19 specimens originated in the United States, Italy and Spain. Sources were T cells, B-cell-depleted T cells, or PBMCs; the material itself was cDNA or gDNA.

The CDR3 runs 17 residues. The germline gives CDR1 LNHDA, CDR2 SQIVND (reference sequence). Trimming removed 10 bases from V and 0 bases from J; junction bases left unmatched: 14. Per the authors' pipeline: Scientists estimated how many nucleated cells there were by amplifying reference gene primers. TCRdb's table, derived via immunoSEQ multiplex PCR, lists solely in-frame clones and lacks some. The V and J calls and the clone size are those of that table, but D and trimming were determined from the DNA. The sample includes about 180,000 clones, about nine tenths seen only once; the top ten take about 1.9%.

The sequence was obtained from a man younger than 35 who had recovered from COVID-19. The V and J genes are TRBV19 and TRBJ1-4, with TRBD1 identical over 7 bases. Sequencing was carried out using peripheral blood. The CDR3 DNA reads TGTGCCACGAAAAGTGAGGGGGCTACCGCAACTAATGAAAAACTGTTTTTT. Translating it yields CATKSEGATATNEKLFF. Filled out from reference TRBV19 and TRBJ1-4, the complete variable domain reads DGGITQSPKYLFRKEGQNVTLSCEQNLNHDAMYWYRQDPGQGLRLIYYSQIVNDFQKGDIAEGYSVSREKKESFPLTVTSAQKNPTAFYLCATKSEGATATNEKLFFGSGTQLSVL.